This T cell receptor (beta chain) was found in a study of cytomegalovirus exposure and HLA in healthy donors. Study summary: The platform used for the 120 validation repertoires matched that of the 666 first-cohort repertoires, a later analysis reported. General study points: The investigators catalogued 150 or so TCR beta chains as cytomegalovirus-associated. Some public TCRs appeared in many individuals, while most sequences were rare. In vitro experiments confirmed that three CMV-associated chains were specific for CMV antigens.

CDR1 is SGHDN and CDR2 is FVKESK in the germline V gene. The CDR3 has 18 residues. Germline trimming cut 4 bases from V and 4 bases from J; bases unmatched to any gene: 13. The table came from immunoSEQ multiplex PCR; TCRdb's copy has only in-frame clones and leaves some out. The sample gives under 250,000 clones, 85% to 95% of which show up once; 0.8% to 1.2% is in the top ten. On this clone: Its antigen is unknown.

The sequence came from a woman in her late teens or twenties in good health and CMV-seronegative. Sequencing was done on a sample of PBMCs. The chain joins TRBV14 to TRBJ2-6, with 7 bases identical to TRBD1. The DNA of the CDR3 is TGTGCCAGCAGCCTGATCCGGGACAGCCTCTTGGGGGCCAACGTCCTGACTTTC. As protein: CASSLIRDSLLGANVLTF.